The present T cell receptor beta chain was sequenced within a study of CD8+ T cells in alopecia areata. This sample's treatment: oral pan-JAK inhibitor, 5-10 mg twice daily. RNA was isolated and reverse transcribed to cDNA, the sequencing template. Sequencing used immunoSEQ multiplex PCR; TCRdb keeps in-frame clones, though not all of them. The sample contains some 100,000 clones, roughly three fifths of which appear only once. V lost 3 bases and J lost 10, with 18 bases in between. Per the germline V gene, CDR1 is LNHDA and CDR2 is SQIVND (reference sequence). The CDR3 is 14 amino acids. This clone was seen a few times. Its matching antigen is unknown. Notes on the study in general: Tofacitinib yielded significantly lower scalp clonality and fewer expanded CD8+ clones among the top 100.

This sample comprised CD8+ T cells sorted from blood, obtained at approximately week 56, from a patient treated with tofacitinib. The origin of this receptor is a human donor with alopecia areata. The V gene is TRBV19, the J gene TRBJ1-2, with D possibly matching TRBD1 (5 bases). The CDR3 DNA reads as TGTGCCAGTAGTATTGCCGGGGCCTCTCTGGACTACACCTTC. This sequence encodes CASSIAGASLDYTF.